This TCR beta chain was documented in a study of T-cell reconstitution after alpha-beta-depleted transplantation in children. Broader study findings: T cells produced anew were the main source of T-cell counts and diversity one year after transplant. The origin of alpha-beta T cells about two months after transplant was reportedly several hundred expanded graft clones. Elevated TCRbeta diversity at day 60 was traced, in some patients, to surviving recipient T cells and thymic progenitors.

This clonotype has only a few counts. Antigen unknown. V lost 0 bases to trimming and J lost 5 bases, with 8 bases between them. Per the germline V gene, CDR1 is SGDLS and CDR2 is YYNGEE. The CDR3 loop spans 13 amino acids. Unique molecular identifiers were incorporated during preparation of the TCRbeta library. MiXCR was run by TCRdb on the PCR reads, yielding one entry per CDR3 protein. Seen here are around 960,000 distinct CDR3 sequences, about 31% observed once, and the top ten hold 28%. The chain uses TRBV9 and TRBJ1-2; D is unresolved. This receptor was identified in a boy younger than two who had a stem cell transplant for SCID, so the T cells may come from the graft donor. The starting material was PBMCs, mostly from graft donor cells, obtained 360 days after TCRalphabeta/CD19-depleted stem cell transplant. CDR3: CASSVDPDYGYTF. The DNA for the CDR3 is TGTGCCAGCAGCGTAGACCCTGATTATGGCTACACCTTC.